Below are 21 T cell receptor beta chains sequenced from a single sample in a study of T-cell memory formation after mild COVID-19. TCRdb passed the 5' RACE reads through MiXCR, listing each CDR3 protein once. This table holds roughly 310,000 distinct CDR3 sequences, approximately 15% found once. The material sequenced was PBMCs or a T cell subset sorted from them (not recorded which). The receptor set was obtained from a man between 18 and 29 years old who had mild COVID-19 (a few samples of this study predate the infection). Cell type and time point are not known.

The chain carries TRBV10-2 and TRBJ2-3; D unclear. Trimming stripped 3 bases from V and 2 bases from J, with 15 bases between. This CDR3 is 16 amino acids long. CDR1 is WSHSY and CDR2 is SAAADI in the germline V gene. This CDR3 is CASSETKRWVTDTQYF. The CDR3 DNA reads TGCGCCAGCAGTGAAACGAAAAGATGGGTCACAGATACGCAGTATTTT.

This sequence joins TRBV6-1 and TRBJ2-7; 7 positions match TRBD1. After removal of 6 bases from V and 3 bases from J, the junction contained 5 bases not matched to a gene. The CDR3 has 13 residues. CDR1 MNHNS and CDR2 SASEGT come from the germline V gene. CDR3 DNA: TGTGCCAGCAGGAATGACAGGGACTACGAGCAGTACTTC. Translation: CASRNDRDYEQYF.

This clonotype has more than one count but fewer than ten. The chain recombines TRBV10-1 with TRBJ2-7; no clear D gene. The V end lost 2 bases, the J end lost 3 bases, and 5 bases lay between the germline ends. This CDR3 has 12 residues. Germline CDR1 reads WNHNN; CDR2 reads SYGVQD (reference sequence). CDR3 coding DNA: TGCGCCAGCAGTGAGACCCTCTACGAGCAGTACTTC. Protein sequence: CASSETLYEQYF.

This rearrangement joins TRBV12-3 or TRBV12-4 to TRBJ2-5; perhaps TRBD2 as D (5 bases). This CDR3 has 17 amino acids. Trimming pared 6 bases from V and 2 bases from J, leaving 22 bases between. Here the CDR3 DNA reads TGTGCCAGCAGCCTGGGTAAATTTGGAGGTAGTCAAGAGACCCAGTACTTC. Its protein product is CASSLGKFGGSQETQYF.

The gene calls are TRBV18 and TRBJ2-1; D may be TRBD2 (7 bases). This CDR3 is built from 18 residues. Trimming cost V 3 bases and J 2 bases, with 20 bases left between them. CDR1 is KGHSH and CDR2 is LQKENI in the germline V gene. The CDR3 region has the DNA TGTGCCAGCTCACCCATACTCCCCAGGGGAGGGACCTACAATGAGCAGTTCTTC. Amino acids: CASSPILPRGGTYNEQFF.

This sequence joins TRBV28 and TRBJ1-1; TRBD1 agrees at 8 bases. This CDR3 is 15 amino acids long. V lost 6 bases to trimming and J lost 1 base; unmatched junction nucleotides: 7. The V gene's germline CDR1 is MDHEN and CDR2 SYDVKM. This chain's CDR3 is CASRTGQGWNTEAFF. The CDR3 bases are TGTGCCAGCAGAACCGGACAGGGCTGGAACACTGAAGCTTTCTTT.

The V call is TRBV19, the J call TRBJ1-2, with D unclear. Germline CDR1 LNHDA, CDR2 SQIVND (reference sequence). V shed 6 bases and J shed 5 bases, with 13 bases lying between them. The CDR3 contains 13 residues. The CDR3 sequence: CASSRDPIYGYTF. CDR3 coding DNA: TGTGCCAGTAGCCGGGATCCGATTTATGGCTACACCTTC.

This chain connects TRBV7-3 to TRBJ2-1; 7 positions agree with TRBD1. The CDR3 runs to 15 residues. From germline, CDR1 is SGHTA and CDR2 FQGTGA. With 4 bases clipped from V and 8 bases from J, the junction kept 11 bases outside the gene matches. The CDR3, as DNA: TGTGCCAGCAGCTCTCAGGGGGTACCTTTCTATGAGCAGTTCTTC. Translation: CASSSQGVPFYEQFF.

The chain carries TRBV7-3 and TRBJ2-5, with 14 bases lining up with TRBD2. The CDR3 spans 16 residues. V dropped 5 bases and J dropped 2; count of bases not matched to a gene: 4. Germline V gives CDR1 SGHTA, CDR2 FQGTGA. CDR3 in amino acids: CASSPWTSGGQETQYF. The DNA of the CDR3 is TGTGCCAGCAGCCCTTGGACTAGCGGGGGGCAAGAGACCCAGTACTTC.

The chain has TRBV24-1 and TRBJ2-1; 8 bases agree with TRBD2. Losses at the gene ends were 4 bases for V and 4 bases for J; bases not matched to a gene: 14. The CDR3 consists of 18 residues. Germline CDR1 and CDR2: KGHDR and SFDVKD. This chain's CDR3 is CATSETPRGGGPYNEQFF. CDR3 sequence (DNA): TGTGCCACCAGTGAGACACCGCGCGGCGGGGGGCCTTACAATGAGCAGTTCTTC.

The sample holds a few counts of this clonotype. The rearrangement links TRBV4-1 to TRBJ1-1; unclear D gene. Germline lookup yields CDR1 MGHRA and CDR2 YSYEKL. V was trimmed by 4 bases and J by 2 bases, leaving 14 bases between them. The CDR3 is 15 residues long. The CDR3 DNA is TGCGCCAGCAGCCCTCGGCGTGTCAGAAACACTGAAGCTTTCTTT. It is translated as CASSPRRVRNTEAFF.

This chain joins TRBV2 and TRBJ2-2, with 10 bases that match TRBD1. The V gene's germline CDR1 is SNHLY and CDR2 FYNNEI. This CDR3 region has 15 residues. V trimming: 8 bases; J trimming: 7 bases; junction bases outside the gene matches: 10. This CDR3 reads CASASQGQGNGELFF. In DNA, the CDR3 is TGTGCCAGCGCAAGCCAGGGACAGGGGAACGGGGAGCTGTTTTTT.

This clonotype was observed a few times. The chain is built from TRBV20-1 and TRBJ2-2; a weak D match, TRBD2 (6 bases). CDR1 and CDR2 from the germline V gene are DFQATT and SNEGSKA (reference sequence). CDR3 length: 14 amino acids. Trimming removed 3 bases from V and 6 bases from J, with 14 bases in between. The CDR3 sequence: CSASARGEAGELFF. The CDR3 DNA is TGCAGTGCTAGCGCGCGCGGGGAGGCCGGGGAGCTGTTTTTT.

The CDR3 nucleotides read TGTGCCAGCAGTTACTCCGGCAGCGTTTACAATGAGCAGTTCTTC. It is translated as CASSYSGSVYNEQFF. The chain employs TRBV6-5 and TRBJ2-1; D unresolved. The V gene lost 0 bases and the J gene lost 4 bases, with 10 bases spanning the gap. The CDR3 spans 15 residues. Germline loops: CDR1 MNHEY, CDR2 SVGAGI.

J is TRBJ2-4 and V is TRBV29-1; D is undetermined. CDR1 is SQVTM, CDR2 ANQGSEA, per germline. The CDR3 has 11 amino acids. V lost 2 bases, J lost 12 bases, and 11 bases lay in between. CDR3 sequence reads: CSVELSLTQYF. CDR3 DNA sequence: TGCAGCGTTGAACTCAGCTTAACTCAGTACTTC.

The chain joins TRBV19 to TRBJ2-7; 7 bases match TRBD1. Germline V lookup: CDR1 LNHDA, CDR2 SQIVND (reference sequence). The CDR3 has 14 residues. Trimming cost V 9 bases and J 2 bases; bases outside gene matches: 10. This chain's CDR3 is CASQPGQYTYEQYF. CDR3 in DNA: TGTGCCAGCCAACCGGGACAGTATACCTACGAGCAGTACTTC. Variable domain in full (rest from reference TRBV19 and TRBJ2-7): DGGITQSPKYLFRKEGQNVTLSCEQNLNHDAMYWYRQDPGQGLRLIYYSQIVNDFQKGDIAEGYSVSREKKESFPLTVTSAQKNPTAFYLCASQPGQYTYEQYFGPGTRLTVT.

This clonotype was observed at least ten times. The V gene is TRBV7-3, the J gene TRBJ2-3; TRBD2 aligns across 7 bases. Germline loops: CDR1 SGHTA, CDR2 FQGTGA. The CDR3 is 19 amino acids. V was pared by 1 base and J by 1 base, with 14 bases of the junction left unmatched. The CDR3 here is CASSLKAATRGDRTDTQYF. Written as DNA, the CDR3 is TGTGCCAGCAGCTTAAAAGCCGCAACCCGGGGGGATCGCACAGATACGCAGTATTTT.

V gene TRBV18 combines with J gene TRBJ2-3; 7 nucleotides align to TRBD2. CDR1 and CDR2 from the germline V gene are KGHSH and LQKENI. The CDR3 has 16 amino acids. With V trimmed by 2 bases and J by 2 bases, 7 bases remained unmatched. The CDR3 spells CASSPMRRGNTDTQYF. The CDR3 DNA sequence: TGTGCCAGCTCACCAATGAGGCGGGGGAACACAGATACGCAGTATTTT. The entire variable domain, with the rest obtained from reference TRBV18 and TRBJ2-3, is as follows: NAGVMQNPRHLVRRRGQEARLRCSPMKGHSHVYWYRQLPEEGLKFMVYLQKENIIDESGMPKERFSAEFPKEGPSILRIQQVVRGDSAAYFCASSPMRRGNTDTQYFGPGTRLTVL.

This clonotype was seen a handful of times. The rearrangement uses TRBV2 and TRBJ2-7; 9 bases are a match to TRBD1. Trimming at V came to 5 bases and at J to 5 bases, leaving 13 bases not matched to a gene. Germline values: CDR1 SNHLY, CDR2 FYNNEI. This CDR3 has 16 amino acids. The CDR3 loop is CASSLPRDRVNHEQYF. As DNA, the CDR3 is TGTGCCAGCAGTCTACCCCGGGACAGGGTTAACCACGAGCAGTACTTC.

This chain links TRBV9 with TRBJ2-7; 7 nucleotides agree with TRBD1. The CDR3 sequence is 15 residues long. Trimming took 3 bases from V and 0 from J; bases not matched to a gene: 6. CDR1 is SGDLS and CDR2 is YYNGEE in the germline V gene. As DNA, the CDR3 is TGTGCCAGCAGCGCGTACAGGGGAAGCTCCTACGAGCAGTACTTC. Its protein product is CASSAYRGSSYEQYF.

CDR3 nucleotide sequence: TGTGCCAGCAGTTACTCGACCCTGGGATTAACGCGCACTGAAGCTTTCTTT. This encodes CASSYSTLGLTRTEAFF. The chain recombines TRBV6-5 with TRBJ1-1; D is unclear. V was clipped by 0 bases and J by 4 bases, with 18 bases between them. Germline assignment: CDR1 MNHEY and CDR2 SVGAGI. CDR3 length: 17 residues.